This T cell receptor (beta chain) was captured by sequencing in a study of OX40 agonist ivuxolimab in advanced cancers. Turning to the study itself: One hepatocellular carcinoma and a couple of cutaneous melanoma patients partially responded.

V shed 5 bases and J 0 bases; nucleotides not matched to a gene: 10. The CDR3 runs 17 residues. Per germline, CDR1 SGHTA and CDR2 FQGNSA. The table came from immunoSEQ multiplex PCR; TCRdb's copy has only in-frame clones and leaves some out. The sample lists 45,000 to 60,000 clones, approximately 90% occurring once. The sequence was obtained from an adult with an advanced solid tumor such as melanoma, head and neck, liver or kidney cancer. The specimen was CD4+ or CD8+ T cells sorted from blood, collected in a trial of the OX40 agonist ivuxolimab. This chain connects TRBV7-2 to TRBJ1-5, with TRBD1 matching 7 bases. DNA for the CDR3: TGTGCCAGCAGCACCCGGACAGGTTTCAATAGCAATCAGCCCCAGCATTTT. Protein product: CASSTRTGFNSNQPQHF.